One and the same sample provided the 29 T cell receptor beta chains below, sequenced in a study of blood T cell repertoires in COVID-19. Only in-frame clones appear in the TCRdb table, and some are missing; sequencing was by immunoSEQ multiplex PCR. Altogether roughly 100,000 clones are present, over 65% being singletons, with the ten largest covering 26%. Sequences were obtained from peripheral blood. These receptors were obtained from a man aged 55 to 70 with acute or convalescent COVID-19.

The V and J genes are TRBV25-1 and TRBJ1-5, with a weak D call TRBD1 (6 bases). Looked up from germline, CDR1 is MGHDK and CDR2 is SYGVNS. The CDR3 has 13 residues. Trimming shortened V by 5 bases and J by 5 bases, and 10 bases separated the two germline ends. The CDR3 protein is CASSPQGYQPQHF. DNA for the CDR3: TGTGCCAGCAGTCCGCAGGGGTATCAGCCCCAGCATTTT.

V usage is TRBV11-2 and J usage is TRBJ2-6; no reliable D call. The CDR3 is made up of 15 amino acids. Germline V CDR1 and CDR2: SGHAT, FQNNGV. V was cut by 4 bases and J by 3 bases, with 10 bases left in between. CDR3 in amino acids: CASSSRYRGANVLTF. DNA of the CDR3: TGTGCCAGCAGCTCCCGTTATCGTGGGGCCAACGTCCTGACTTTC.

The sample holds a few counts of this clone. J is TRBJ2-7 and V is TRBV2; D uncertain. The CDR3 contains 13 residues. CDR1 and CDR2 (germline): SNHLY, FYNNEI. V lost 2 bases to trimming and J lost 4 bases, with 9 bases between them. DNA of the CDR3: TGTGCCAGCAGTGAAATGGCAGGTTACGAGCAGTACTTC. It specifies CASSEMAGYEQYF. Based on the CDR3 plus reference TRBV2 and TRBJ2-7, the full variable domain is EPEVTQTPSHQVTQMGQEVILRCVPISNHLYFYWYRQILGQKVEFLVSFYNNEISEKSEIFDDQFSVERPDGSNFTLKIRSTKLEDSAMYFCASSEMAGYEQYFGPGTRLTVT.

V and J are TRBV12-3 or TRBV12-4 and TRBJ1-5; 7 bases map to TRBD1. With V trimmed by 7 bases and J by 7 bases, 7 bases remained unmatched. The CDR3 covers 13 residues. The CDR3 protein is CASNRDRAQPQHF. In DNA form, the CDR3 reads TGTGCCAGCAATAGAGACAGGGCACAGCCCCAGCATTTT.

The chain links TRBV18 to TRBJ1-5, with D uncertain. Deletions cut 3 bases from V and 3 bases from J, with 6 bases between. The CDR3 contains 13 residues. Germline V CDR1 and CDR2: KGHSH, LQKENI. The CDR3 DNA reads as TGTGCCAGCTCACCCGAGATCAATCAGCCCCAGCATTTT. This sequence encodes CASSPEINQPQHF.

This clone was detected once. The CDR3 coding sequence is TGTGCCAGCAGCAACGGGGGCTCCTATAATTCACCCCTCCACTTT. It codes for CASSNGGSYNSPLHF. V usage is TRBV6-6 and J usage is TRBJ1-6, with D possibly being TRBD1 (5 bases). This CDR3 region has 15 residues. Germline CDR1 and CDR2: MNHNY and SVGAGI (reference sequence). Trimming took 6 bases from V and 0 from J, leaving 9 bases between them.

V usage is TRBV5-6 and J usage is TRBJ1-4; 10 bases agree with TRBD1. The CDR3 loop spans 13 amino acids. J lost 13 bases, V lost 0 bases, and 3 bases had no gene match. Germline assignment: CDR1 SGHDT and CDR2 YYEEEE. The CDR3, as DNA: TGTGCCAGCAGCTTGGGTGACAGGGGGCTACTGTTTTTT. As protein: CASSLGDRGLLFF.

The chain couples TRBV7-9 to TRBJ1-1, with D uncertain. Germline V gene lookup returns CDR1 SEHNR and CDR2 FQNEAQ (reference sequence). The V and J ends lost 1 base and 0 bases respectively, with 9 bases between them. There are 15 residues in the CDR3. The CDR3 DNA sequence: TGTGCCAGCAGCTTAGGAGGTATAATGAACACTGAAGCTTTCTTT. It yields the protein CASSLGGIMNTEAFF.

This rearrangement joins TRBV2 to TRBJ1-5; D gene uncertain. The CDR3 has 15 amino acids. In germline, CDR1 is SNHLY, CDR2 FYNNEI. The V gene lost 3 bases and the J gene lost 0 bases, with 9 bases spanning the gap. The CDR3 reads CASSEAYRSNQPQHF. Here the CDR3 DNA reads TGTGCCAGCAGTGAGGCTTACCGTAGCAATCAGCCCCAGCATTTT.

V gene TRBV28 combines with J gene TRBJ1-1, with a tentative D call TRBD1 (5 bases). Trimming removed 1 base at V and 4 bases at J, with 13 bases between. The CDR3 has 15 residues. Germline V gene data show CDR1 as MDHEN and CDR2 as SYDVKM. CDR3 residues: CASSLLGEASTEAFF. CDR3 nucleotide sequence: TGTGCCAGCAGTTTATTGGGGGAGGCTAGCACTGAAGCTTTCTTT.

This chain links TRBV2 with TRBJ2-2; no reliable D call. This CDR3 has 15 residues. The V and J ends lost 3 bases and 0 bases respectively, with 8 bases between them. Germline-derived CDR1 and CDR2 are SNHLY and FYNNEI. For the CDR3, the DNA is TGTGCCAGCAGTGAGGTGGCAGCGAACACCGGGGAGCTGTTTTTT. It encodes CASSEVAANTGELFF.

The J gene is TRBJ1-2, the V gene TRBV12-3 or TRBV12-4, with 9 bases identical to TRBD1. This CDR3 comprises 12 residues. The ends lost 6 bases at V and 10 bases at J; junction bases unmatched: 6. The CDR3, as DNA: TGTGCCAGCAGCGGACAGGGGATTTCCTACACCTTC. Protein product: CASSGQGISYTF.

This clone was observed once. This rearrangement joins TRBV10-3 to TRBJ2-7; unclear D gene. V lost 7 bases to trimming and J lost 0 bases, with 13 bases between them. Germline V gene lookup returns CDR1 ENHRY and CDR2 SYGVKD. CDR3 length: 14 amino acids. Here the CDR3 DNA reads TGTGCCATCACGATAACTGCTAGCTCCTACGAGCAGTACTTC. Translating it yields CAITITASSYEQYF.

The V and J genes are TRBV2 and TRBJ1-5; D not resolved. Germline loops: CDR1 SNHLY, CDR2 FYNNEI. The CDR3 spans 16 residues. The germline V and J ends were trimmed by 3 bases and 1 base, with 13 bases remaining between them. Written as DNA, the CDR3 is TGTGCCAGCAGTGAGGGTTTCGGGTTCAGCAATCAGCCCCAGCATTTT. It translates to CASSEGFGFSNQPQHF.

This chain uses TRBV29-1 with TRBJ2-3, with unresolved D. V gave up 6 bases and J gave up 4 bases, with 8 bases separating them. Germline assignment: CDR1 SQVTM and CDR2 ANQGSEA. The CDR3 loop spans 11 amino acids. CDR3 amino acids: CSVECPDTQYF. The DNA for the CDR3 is TGCAGCGTAGAGTGTCCAGATACGCAGTATTTT.

The rearrangement links TRBV6-5 to TRBJ2-1; D may be TRBD1 (6 bases). Germline V gives CDR1 MNHEY, CDR2 SVGAGI. V lost 8 bases and J 8 bases, leaving 10 bases between the germline ends. The CDR3 is 11 residues long. CDR3 residues: CASFGQYEQFF. CDR3 coding DNA: TGTGCCAGCTTCGGACAGTATGAGCAGTTCTTC.

J is TRBJ2-1 and V is TRBV7-2; 7 bases are shared with TRBD2. Germline loops: CDR1 SGHTA, CDR2 FQGNSA. This CDR3 is built from 19 residues. The J segment lost 0 bases and the V segment lost 1 base, leaving 12 bases of the junction unmatched. CDR3 DNA sequence: TGTGCCAGCAGCTTAGGACCTCCTAGCGGAGGTAGCTCCTACAATGAGCAGTTCTTC. Translation: CASSLGPPSGGSSYNEQFF.

The V call is TRBV27, the J call TRBJ1-2; possibly TRBD1 for D (6 bases). Germline CDR1 reads MNHEY; CDR2 reads SMNVEV (reference sequence). The V and J ends lost 1 base and 0 bases respectively, with 12 bases between them. The length of the CDR3 is 16 residues. CDR3 coding DNA: TGTGCCAGCAGTTTATTGGGGGCCGAAGCTAACTATGGCTACACCTTC. It is translated as CASSLLGAEANYGYTF.

The chain combines TRBV11-3 with TRBJ2-3; D gene uncertain. Germline V gene lookup returns CDR1 SGHNT and CDR2 YENEEA. This CDR3 comprises 14 residues. The V gene lost 7 bases and the J gene lost 2 bases, with 13 bases spanning the gap. CDR3 residues: CASTAYYPTDTQYF. CDR3 coding DNA: TGTGCCAGCACCGCGTATTACCCCACAGATACGCAGTATTTT.

The J gene is TRBJ1-1, the V gene TRBV2, with D uncertain. The CDR3 spans 14 residues. With 3 bases removed from V and 1 base from J, the gap between germline ends came to 9 bases. Germline CDR1 reads SNHLY; CDR2 reads FYNNEI. CDR3 loop: CASSDRLGNTEAFF. The DNA of the CDR3 is TGTGCCAGCAGTGACAGGTTGGGGAACACTGAAGCTTTCTTT. The full variable domain, in which reference TRBV2 and TRBJ1-1 provide the parts outside the CDR3, is EPEVTQTPSHQVTQMGQEVILRCVPISNHLYFYWYRQILGQKVEFLVSFYNNEISEKSEIFDDQFSVERPDGSNFTLKIRSTKLEDSAMYFCASSDRLGNTEAFFGQGTRLTVV.

The rearrangement links TRBV12-3 or TRBV12-4 to TRBJ1-1; D might be TRBD1 (5 bases). V lost 3 bases to trimming and J lost 5 bases, with 10 bases between them. The CDR3 totals 13 residues. The CDR3 loop is CASSLQGSTEAFF. CDR3 nucleotides: TGTGCCAGCAGTTTGCAGGGAAGTACTGAAGCTTTCTTT.

The V and J genes are TRBV19 and TRBJ2-5, with 7 nucleotides matching TRBD1. The CDR3 loop spans 13 amino acids. Per the germline V gene, CDR1 is LNHDA and CDR2 is SQIVND (reference sequence). J lost 2 bases, V lost 4 bases, and 1 base had no gene match. The CDR3 nucleotides are TGTGCCAGTAGTAGGGACAGACAAGAGACCCAGTACTTC. Its translation: CASSRDRQETQYF.

The genes are TRBV29-1 and TRBJ1-2; D possibly corresponds to TRBD1 (6 bases). Germline V gene lookup returns CDR1 SQVTM and CDR2 ANQGSEA. The length of the CDR3 is 14 residues. The V and J ends lost 8 bases and 0 bases respectively, with 16 bases between them. The CDR3 region is CSYRALSANYGYTF. The CDR3 coding sequence is TGCAGCTACAGGGCCCTTTCAGCTAACTATGGCTACACCTTC.

The rearrangement joins TRBV18 to TRBJ1-3; D possibly corresponds to TRBD1 (5 bases). This CDR3 region has 16 residues. CDR1 and CDR2 from the germline V gene are KGHSH and LQKENI. Trimming removed 1 base from V and 4 bases from J, with 14 bases in between. In DNA, the CDR3 is TGTGCCAGCTCACCACTCGGGGGTCAGGGAGGAAACACCATATATTTT. This gives the protein CASSPLGGQGGNTIYF.

V usage is TRBV6-5 and J usage is TRBJ1-3, with 7 nucleotides matching TRBD1. The junction had 4 bases not matched to a gene; V was cut back by 7 bases and J by 4 bases. CDR1 MNHEY and CDR2 SVGAGI come from the germline V gene. This CDR3 comprises 13 residues. CDR3 residues: CASKRQGGNTIYF. The CDR3 DNA reads as TGTGCCAGCAAACGACAGGGAGGAAACACCATATATTTT.

The chain is built from TRBV5-1 and TRBJ1-1, with TRBD1 matching over 8 bases. There are 17 residues in the CDR3. CDR1 and CDR2 from the germline V gene are SGHRS and YFSETQ. V lost 3 bases to trimming and J lost 0 bases; unmatched junction nucleotides: 10. CDR3 residues: CASSSIPQGALNTEAFF. The CDR3 DNA is TGCGCCAGCAGCTCGATACCGCAGGGGGCACTGAACACTGAAGCTTTCTTT.

As to this clone: This CDR3 is also generated by other DNA sequences in the sample. The rearrangement joins TRBV5-1 to TRBJ1-1; D may be TRBD1 (5 bases). The length of the CDR3 is 14 residues. The germline V gene has CDR1 SGHRS and CDR2 YFSETQ. With 2 bases removed from V and 4 bases from J, the gap between germline ends came to 12 bases. The CDR3 coding sequence is TGCGCCAGCAGCTTAAGTCAGGGAGGCACTGAAGCTTTCTTT. As protein: CASSLSQGGTEAFF.

This clone came up a few times. The chain uses TRBV11-2 and TRBJ2-7, with D unclear. V lost 1 base, J lost 6 bases, and 7 bases lay in between. CDR3 length: 12 amino acids. Germline V gene lookup returns CDR1 SGHAT and CDR2 FQNNGV. CDR3 sequence reads: CASSLVSGEQYV. CDR3 bases: TGTGCCAGCAGCTTAGTTAGTGGCGAGCAGTACGTC.

J is TRBJ1-1 and V is TRBV5-1; TRBD1 might be the D (5 bases). Germline V gene sequence: CDR1 SGHRS, CDR2 YFSETQ. Trimming took off 2 bases at V and 5 bases at J, with 10 bases between the two ends. The CDR3 has 13 amino acids. CDR3 in amino acids: CASSFSTGTEAFF. The CDR3, as DNA: TGCGCCAGCAGCTTTTCTACAGGAACTGAAGCTTTCTTT.